This T cell receptor (beta chain) was identified in a study of blood T cell repertoires in COVID-19. Across the study: COVID-19 samples from acute and convalescent phases originated in the United States, Italy and Spain. Nucleic acid was either cDNA or gDNA, and it came from T cells, B-cell-depleted T cells, or PBMCs.

The V gene end was trimmed by 7 bases and the J gene end by 5 bases; junction bases not matched to a gene: 10. The V gene's germline CDR1 is SEHNR and CDR2 FQNEAQ (reference sequence). The CDR3 totals 14 residues. Per the authors' pipeline: Estimation of nucleated cell counts was performed using reference gene primer amplification. TCRdb's table, derived via immunoSEQ multiplex PCR, lists solely in-frame clones and lacks some. V and J calls plus clone size are reproduced from that table; the DNA served to infer D and trimming. The sample holds around 230,000 clones, about 85% seen once. This clone was counted at least ten times.

V is TRBV7-9 and J is TRBJ2-7; TRBD2 matches at 8 bases. The source material was peripheral blood. This sequence was found in a woman aged 80 or over with acute or convalescent COVID-19. The CDR3: CASTQVAGWDEQYF. In nucleotides, the CDR3 is TGTGCCAGCACCCAGGTAGCGGGGTGGGACGAGCAGTACTTC.